Sequencing of this T cell receptor beta chain was carried out in a study of radiation and T cells in renal cell carcinoma. The study, taken as a whole, reports: Without pretreatment biopsies, baseline tumor clonotype presence was undetermined.

As concerns this clone: Its antigen is undetermined.

Stated time point: blood 4 weeks post-SBRT, at nephrectomy. Treatment meaning: 15 Gy SBRT to primary tumor, nephrectomy 4 weeks later. After SBRT, blood was collected at 2 and 4 weeks, plus baseline. Some clones are missing from TCRdb's copy, which holds only in-frame ones; the method was immunoSEQ multiplex PCR. The sample includes 130,000 to 150,000 clones, about 86% of them seen just once. The sample was blood, taken from a patient whose treatment included radiotherapy and nephrectomy. This sequence was found in a woman aged 50 to 60 with renal cell carcinoma.

In DNA, the CDR3 is TGTGCCAGCAGCCACCGGGACAGCGGAGGGTCCGACGAGCAGTACTTC. Translation gives CASSHRDSGGSDEQYF. This chain connects TRBV7-9 to TRBJ2-7; weak D call: TRBD1 (7 bases). V was cut by 5 bases and J by 5 bases, with 22 bases left in between. This CDR3 is 16 amino acids long. CDR1 is SEHNR, CDR2 FQNEAQ, per germline (reference sequence).